This T cell receptor beta chain came from a study of T cells after yellow fever vaccination. This clonotype was counted many times. With V trimmed by 9 bases and J by 1 base, 3 bases remained unmatched. The CDR3 consists of 14 residues. TCRdb recomputed calls from the 5' RACE reads with MiXCR, one row per CDR3 protein. Of 400,000 to 450,000 distinct CDR3 sequences listed, about 17% are singletons. This receptor was taken from a man aged 18 to 30 who received the YFV17D yellow fever vaccine. The genes are TRBV12-3 or TRBV12-4 and TRBJ2-3, with 11 nucleotides matching TRBD2. Material: PBMCs, obtained before the yellow fever booster vaccination. In DNA form, the CDR3 reads TGTGCCAGGCTAGCGGGGGGCCGCACAGATACGCAGTATTTT. It yields the protein CARLAGGRTDTQYF.